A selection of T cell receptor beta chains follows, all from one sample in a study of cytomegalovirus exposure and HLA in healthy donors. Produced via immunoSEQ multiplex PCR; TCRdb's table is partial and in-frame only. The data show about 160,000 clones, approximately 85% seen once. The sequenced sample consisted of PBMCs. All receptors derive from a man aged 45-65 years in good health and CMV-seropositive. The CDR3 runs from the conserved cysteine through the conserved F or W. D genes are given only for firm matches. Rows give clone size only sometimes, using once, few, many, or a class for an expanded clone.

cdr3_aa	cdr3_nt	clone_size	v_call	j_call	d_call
CASTEITEAFF	TGTGCCAGTACGGAGATCACTGAAGCTTTCTTT	-	TRBV19	TRBJ1-1	-
CASSYNRGQNIQYF	TGTGCCAGCAGTTACAACAGGGGGCAAAACATTCAGTACTTC	few	TRBV6-5	TRBJ2-4	TRBD1
CASSLDQGPSSYNSPLHF	TGTGCCAGCAGCTTAGACCAGGGTCCAAGCTCCTATAATTCACCCCTCCACTTT	-	TRBV7-2	TRBJ1-6	-
CAWSVGGRSPLHF	TGTGCCTGGAGTGTCGGGGGACGTTCACCCCTCCACTTT	few	TRBV30	TRBJ1-6	-
CASSAGLAGGMDEQYF	TGCGCCAGCAGCGCGGGACTAGCGGGAGGGATGGACGAGCAGTACTTC	-	TRBV5-1	TRBJ2-7	TRBD2
CASSFLGTGDYEQFF	TGTGCCAGCAGCTTCCTCGGGACAGGGGATTATGAGCAGTTCTTC	-	TRBV11-1	TRBJ2-1	TRBD1
CATGSVGGRGYTF	TGTGCCACCGGGTCCGTAGGGGGACGTGGCTACACCTTC	-	TRBV5-8	TRBJ1-2	-
CASSSGLGPSNEQFF	TGTGCCAGCAGCTCTGGACTAGGGCCCTCCAATGAGCAGTTCTTC	-	TRBV27	TRBJ2-1	TRBD2
CASSPRRSGGEQYF	TGTGCCAGTAGTCCAAGGCGGTCGGGAGGCGAGCAGTACTTC	few	TRBV19	TRBJ2-7	TRBD2
CASIFIGDRIEAFF	TGTGCCAGCATCTTTATTGGGGACAGGATTGAAGCTTTCTTT	few	TRBV6-6	TRBJ1-1	TRBD1
CASSNRGGYTF	TGTGCCAGCAGCAATCGCGGTGGCTACACCTTC	-	TRBV5-6	TRBJ1-2	-
CATKRDIATYGYTF	TGTGCCACCAAACGGGACATCGCTACCTATGGCTACACCTTC	few	TRBV28	TRBJ1-2	-
CASSLDPPPSEQYF	TGTGCCAGCAGCTTAGATCCCCCCCCATCGGAGCAGTACTTC	-	TRBV11-2	TRBJ2-5	-
CASSPDGDSNQPQHF	TGTGCCAGCAGCCCTGACGGAGATAGCAATCAGCCCCAGCATTTT	few	TRBV16	TRBJ1-5	-
CASSEDSNYNEQFF	TGCGCCAGCAGCGAGGACAGCAATTACAATGAGCAGTTCTTC	few	TRBV5-1	TRBJ2-1	-
CASSGQPNQPQHF	TGTGCCAGCAGCGGACAGCCCAATCAGCCCCAGCATTTT	-	TRBV5-5	TRBJ1-5	-
CASSLTGVEQYF	TGTGCCAGCAGCCTTACAGGGGTCGAGCAGTACTTC	-	TRBV7-9	TRBJ2-7	TRBD1
CASSKGVASGSYEQYF	TGCGCCAGCAGCAAGGGGGTAGCTAGCGGGAGCTACGAGCAGTACTTC	-	TRBV4-3	TRBJ2-7	TRBD2
CASSLELQPQETQYF	TGTGCCAGCAGCTTGGAACTACAACCACAAGAGACCCAGTACTTC	-	TRBV5-4	TRBJ2-5	-
CASSSQLAGGPLVSTDTQYF	TGCGCCAGCAGCTCTCAGCTAGCGGGAGGGCCTTTGGTAAGCACAGATACGCAGTATTTT	-	TRBV5-1	TRBJ2-3	TRBD2
CAIGRDSDAYEQYF	TGTGCCATCGGCCGGGACAGTGATGCCTACGAGCAGTACTTC	few	TRBV10-3	TRBJ2-7	TRBD1
CASSLALGASEAFF	TGTGCCAGCAGCTTAGCGTTGGGGGCTAGTGAAGCTTTCTTT	few	TRBV11-1	TRBJ1-1	-
CASSPVTSGAETQYF	TGTGCCAGCAGCCCCGTCACTAGCGGGGCGGAGACCCAGTACTTC	-	TRBV11-2	TRBJ2-5	TRBD2
CASSLPQDTQYF	TGCGCCAGCAGCTTGCCCCAAGATACGCAGTATTTT	-	TRBV5-1	TRBJ2-3	-
CASNSAQGSYGYTF	TGTGCCAGCAACTCCGCCCAGGGGTCTTATGGCTACACCTTC	-	TRBV28	TRBJ1-2	-
CASSQDFGTDYNEQFF	TGCGCCAGCAGCCAAGATTTCGGGACAGACTACAATGAGCAGTTCTTC	-	TRBV4-3	TRBJ2-1	TRBD1
CASSWEGLTQNTEAFF	TGTGCCAGCAGTTGGGAGGGACTCACCCAGAACACTGAAGCTTTCTTT	-	TRBV28	TRBJ1-1	-
CASSLAVSTDTQYF	TGCGCCAGCAGCTTGGCCGTGAGCACAGATACGCAGTATTTT	once	TRBV5-1	TRBJ2-3	-
CASSRIISAGQHYGYTF	TGCGCCAGCAGCCGCATTATTAGTGCGGGACAGCACTATGGCTACACCTTC	-	TRBV5-1	TRBJ1-2	TRBD1
CASSFAGGTGYGYTF	TGCGCCAGCAGCTTCGCAGGGGGAACGGGCTATGGCTACACCTTC	-	TRBV5-1	TRBJ1-2	TRBD1
CASSQAGSSYNSPLHF	TGTGCCAGCAGCCAGGCGGGGAGCTCCTATAATTCACCCCTCCACTTT	-	TRBV7-9	TRBJ1-6	-
CASSESAQEKLFF	TGTGCCAGCAGCGAGAGCGCCCAGGAAAAACTGTTTTTT	-	TRBV5-4	TRBJ1-4	-
CASSPSRGENEKLFF	TGTGCCAGCAGTCCGTCCAGGGGTGAGAATGAAAAACTGTTTTTT	-	TRBV27	TRBJ1-4	-
CASSPPGQGTTEAFF	TGTGCCAGCAGTCCACCGGGACAGGGAACGACTGAAGCTTTCTTT	few	TRBV6-5	TRBJ1-1	TRBD1
CASSRTSTGQSSYEQYF	TGTGCCAGCAGCCGGACGTCGACGGGACAGAGCTCCTACGAGCAGTACTTC	-	TRBV9	TRBJ2-7	TRBD1
CAWIRSSGANVLTF	TGTGCCTGGATTCGTTCCTCTGGGGCCAACGTCCTGACTTTC	-	TRBV30	TRBJ2-6	-
CASRGTGGLGETQYF	TGTGCCAGCAGGGGAACGGGGGGCCTGGGGGAGACCCAGTACTTC	-	TRBV6-5	TRBJ2-5	-
CAWSPRRPGAQYF	TGTGCCTGGAGTCCCCGCCGACCCGGGGCCCAGTACTTC	-	TRBV30	TRBJ2-5	-
CASSSTATEAFF	TGTGCCAGCAGCTCGACAGCCACTGAAGCTTTCTTT	-	TRBV6-5	TRBJ1-1	-
CASSPQGWGYNEQFF	TGTGCCAGCAGCCCCCAGGGATGGGGCTACAATGAGCAGTTCTTC	-	TRBV7-2	TRBJ2-1	-
CASSEAETRRYEQYF	TGTGCCAGCAGTGAAGCGGAGACCCGACGCTACGAGCAGTACTTC	-	TRBV6-1	TRBJ2-7	-
CAIRQGVGITGELFF	TGTGCCATCAGACAGGGAGTAGGCATAACCGGGGAGCTGTTTTTT	few	TRBV10-3	TRBJ2-2	-
CASSRGGQGAQPQHF	TGTGCCAGCAGTCGAGGGGGACAGGGGGCCCAGCCCCAGCATTTT	-	TRBV28	TRBJ1-5	TRBD1
CASFGGVREQYF	TGTGCCAGCTTCGGGGGAGTGAGGGAGCAGTACTTC	-	TRBV2	TRBJ2-7	-
CSAGSGGGQPQHF	TGCAGCGCGGGGTCGGGGGGCGGTCAGCCCCAGCATTTT	once	TRBV29-1	TRBJ1-5	-
CASSLGLAGETDTQYF	TGCGCCAGCAGCCTAGGACTAGCGGGAGAGACAGATACGCAGTATTTT	-	TRBV5-1	TRBJ2-3	TRBD2
CARLGTGGRYEQYF	TGTGCCAGACTCGGGACAGGGGGTAGGTACGAGCAGTACTTC	-	TRBV19	TRBJ2-7	TRBD1